This T cell receptor (beta chain) was sequenced for a study of identical twins. Carrying unique molecular identifiers, the cDNA also gained a universal primer site through template switching. MiXCR, applied by TCRdb to the 5' RACE reads, yields one record per CDR3 protein. The sample has 400,000 to 650,000 distinct CDR3 sequences; around 20% are singletons. Germline V gives CDR1 SGHAT, CDR2 FQNNGV. V lost 5 bases, J lost 5 bases, and 8 bases lay in between. The CDR3 totals 12 residues. The data were also submitted as part of a second study, on T cells expressing NK-cell markers. That report adds: Dominance of the CD3+CD56-NKG2C+ fraction by these clonotypes also held in four donors.

This TCR came from a woman between 18 and 30 years old in good health. The rearrangement links TRBV11-2 to TRBJ2-3; D is unclear. The sequenced material came from CD4+ T cells sorted from blood. The CDR3 DNA sequence: TGTGCCAGCAGCCACAAAGTAGATACGCAGTATTTT. Amino acid sequence: CASSHKVDTQYF.